This T cell receptor beta chain was identified during a study of T cells in Graves' hyperthyroidism and ophthalmopathy. This clonotype appeared many times. As yet, its antigen is unknown. There were TCR beta CDR3 regions amplified from RNA transcripts. Carried out on the TCR CDR3, a first-round RT-PCR used the HTBI primer set. TCRdb reanalysed the multiplex PCR reads using MiXCR and keeps one entry per CDR3 protein. The sample comprises 550,000 to 650,000 distinct CDR3 sequences, around 14% of which are singletons, and 4.5% to 6% rests with the top ten. J gave up 8 bases and V 4 bases, and 9 bases lay outside the gene matches. This CDR3 region has 14 residues. Germline V gene sequence: CDR1 MGHRA, CDR2 YSYEKL. Study-level results: It was a median roughly six months before onset that the model predicted ophthalmopathy.

The sequencing input was blood. The clonotype originates from a woman aged 25 to 39 with Graves' hyperthyroidism that later progressed to Graves' ophthalmopathy. This chain joins TRBV4-1 and TRBJ1-1; 8 nucleotides align to TRBD1. The CDR3 DNA is TGCGCCAGCAGCCCAAGTCGACAGGGGCTAGAAGCTTTCTTT. Residues: CASSPSRQGLEAFF.